This is a list of T cell receptor beta chains from one sample in a study of T cells in Graves' hyperthyroidism and ophthalmopathy. One entry per CDR3 protein results from TCRdb running MiXCR on the multiplex PCR reads. The repertoire has 30,000 to 35,000 distinct CDR3 sequences, roughly half of them found once; the top ten carry about 25%. Sequenced sample: blood. These receptors came from a middle-aged woman with Graves' ophthalmopathy. Both conserved end residues are part of each CDR3. Fields, in order: J gene, V gene, D gene, clone size, CDR3 protein, CDR3 DNA. A D gene is named only where the DNA matches it firmly. Where a row states a size, it is once, few, many or the class of an expanded clone; other rows omit it.

j_gene: TRBJ2-1; v_gene: TRBV7-6; d_gene: .; abundance: .; CDR3aa: CASSLGIRKGQFF; CDR3nt: TGTGCCAGCAGCTTAGGGATTCGCAAGGGGCAGTTCTTC
j_gene: TRBJ1-2; v_gene: TRBV15; d_gene: TRBD1; abundance: .; CDR3aa: CATSSRDRGFGYTF; CDR3nt: TGTGCCACCAGCTCCCGGGACAGGGGGTTCGGCTACACCTTC
j_gene: TRBJ2-5; v_gene: TRBV5-6; d_gene: TRBD2; abundance: many; CDR3aa: CASSLVAGGLALLRETQYF; CDR3nt: TGTGCCAGCAGCTTGGTAGCGGGGGGGCTTGCGTTGTTGAGAGAGACCCAGTACTTC
j_gene: TRBJ1-1; v_gene: TRBV2; d_gene: TRBD1; abundance: many; CDR3aa: CASRGQPSTEAFF; CDR3nt: TGTGCCAGCAGGGGACAGCCCAGCACTGAAGCTTTCTTT
j_gene: TRBJ1-6; v_gene: TRBV5-1; d_gene: .; abundance: many; CDR3aa: CASSLEQPPDSPLHF; CDR3nt: TGCGCCAGCAGCTTGGAACAACCCCCTGATTCACCCCTCCACTTT
j_gene: TRBJ2-4; v_gene: TRBV7-2; d_gene: TRBD2; abundance: .; CDR3aa: CASSLYSGLNGGATNF; CDR3nt: TGTGCCAGCAGCTTATATTCGGGGTTGAACGGGGGGGCCACGAACTTC
j_gene: TRBJ2-2; v_gene: TRBV6-4; d_gene: .; abundance: .; CDR3aa: CASSDSSGANVLTSGELFF; CDR3nt: TGTGCCAGCAGTGACAGCTCTGGGGCCAACGTCCTGACTTCCGGGGAGCTGTTTTTT
j_gene: TRBJ2-7; v_gene: TRBV6-2/TRBV6-3; d_gene: TRBD1; abundance: many; CDR3aa: CASSRDSTYEQYF; CDR3nt: TGTGCCAGCAGTCGGGACAGCACCTACGAGCAGTACTTC
j_gene: TRBJ1-5; v_gene: TRBV20-1; d_gene: .; abundance: .; CDR3aa: CSAHGGQPQHF; CDR3nt: TGCAGTGCACATGGAGGGCAGCCCCAGCATTTT
j_gene: TRBJ1-2; v_gene: TRBV28; d_gene: .; abundance: many; CDR3aa: CASGVDYGYTF; CDR3nt: TGTGCCAGCGGAGTAGACTATGGCTACACCTTC
j_gene: TRBJ2-3; v_gene: TRBV5-6; d_gene: .; abundance: many; CDR3aa: CASSRGELKRTDTQYF; CDR3nt: TGTGCCAGCAGCCGAGGGGAGCTGAAGAGAACAGATACGCAGTATTTT
j_gene: TRBJ2-1; v_gene: TRBV7-3; d_gene: TRBD2; abundance: .; CDR3aa: CASSLGLAGGDNEQFF; CDR3nt: TGTGCCAGCAGCTTGGGACTAGCGGGAGGGGACAATGAGCAGTTCTTC
j_gene: TRBJ2-5; v_gene: TRBV29-1; d_gene: .; abundance: .; CDR3aa: CSVDAGVETQYF; CDR3nt: TGTAGCGTGGATGCAGGGGTCGAGACCCAGTACTTC
j_gene: TRBJ2-2; v_gene: TRBV9; d_gene: .; abundance: .; CDR3aa: CASSVGAAGGELFF; CDR3nt: TGTGCCAGCAGCGTAGGAGCTGCAGGCGGGGAGCTGTTTTTT
j_gene: TRBJ2-3; v_gene: TRBV19; d_gene: .; abundance: many; CDR3aa: CATTTRGADTQYF; CDR3nt: TGTGCCACCACGACTAGGGGCGCAGATACGCAGTATTTT
j_gene: TRBJ2-1; v_gene: TRBV7-2; d_gene: .; abundance: .; CDR3aa: CASGPGVGEQFF; CDR3nt: TGTGCCAGCGGCCCCGGTGTGGGTGAGCAGTTCTTC
j_gene: TRBJ1-2; v_gene: TRBV2; d_gene: .; abundance: .; CDR3aa: CASSEGAGEVYGYTF; CDR3nt: TGTGCCAGCAGTGAGGGGGCAGGGGAAGTCTATGGCTACACCTTC
j_gene: TRBJ2-3; v_gene: TRBV19; d_gene: .; abundance: once; CDR3aa: CASSKTQYF; CDR3nt: TGTGCCAGTAGTAAAACGCAGTATTTT
j_gene: TRBJ2-7; v_gene: TRBV7-7; d_gene: TRBD2; abundance: .; CDR3aa: CASSLGAGGNSYEQYF; CDR3nt: TGTGCCAGCAGCTTAGGAGCGGGGGGCAACTCCTACGAGCAGTACTTC
j_gene: TRBJ2-7; v_gene: TRBV11-2; d_gene: TRBD1; abundance: .; CDR3aa: CASGAGQGRGEQYF; CDR3nt: TGTGCCAGCGGCGCAGGACAGGGTCGGGGCGAGCAGTACTTC
j_gene: TRBJ2-1; v_gene: TRBV20-1; d_gene: .; abundance: .; CDR3aa: CSALLSVGPDTQFF; CDR3nt: TGCAGTGCTCTCCTCAGCGTCGGTCCGGATACGCAGTTCTTC
j_gene: TRBJ2-7; v_gene: TRBV12-3/TRBV12-4; d_gene: TRBD2; abundance: many; CDR3aa: CASSDWTSGYEQYF; CDR3nt: TGTGCCAGCAGTGATTGGACTAGCGGCTACGAGCAGTACTTC
j_gene: TRBJ2-3; v_gene: TRBV10-2; d_gene: TRBD2; abundance: medium-sized; CDR3aa: CASSEGLAATQYF; CDR3nt: TGCGCCAGCAGTGAGGGACTAGCAGCTACGCAGTATTTT
j_gene: TRBJ2-7; v_gene: TRBV28; d_gene: TRBD1; abundance: many; CDR3aa: CASRRNRQGPREQYF; CDR3nt: TGTGCCAGCAGGCGGAACCGACAGGGGCCTCGGGAGCAGTACTTC
j_gene: TRBJ2-7; v_gene: TRBV7-3; d_gene: TRBD2; abundance: .; CDR3aa: CASGEGSGGPYEQYF; CDR3nt: TGTGCCAGCGGGGAGGGTAGCGGGGGCCCCTACGAGCAGTACTTC
j_gene: TRBJ2-7; v_gene: TRBV10-2; d_gene: TRBD1; abundance: .; CDR3aa: CASRGQVGEQYF; CDR3nt: TGCGCCAGCAGGGGACAGGTGGGGGAGCAGTACTTC
j_gene: TRBJ1-6; v_gene: TRBV28; d_gene: .; abundance: many; CDR3aa: CASRGFSNNSPLHF; CDR3nt: TGTGCCAGCAGGGGGTTTTCGAATAATTCACCCCTCCACTTT
j_gene: TRBJ2-1; v_gene: TRBV3-1; d_gene: .; abundance: .; CDR3aa: CASSQVSWEQFF; CDR3nt: TGTGCCAGCAGCCAAGTTAGTTGGGAGCAGTTCTTC
j_gene: TRBJ2-1; v_gene: TRBV18; d_gene: TRBD2; abundance: few; CDR3aa: CASSPELAGDYNEQFF; CDR3nt: TGTGCCAGCTCACCAGAACTAGCGGGCGACTACAATGAGCAGTTCTTC
j_gene: TRBJ2-1; v_gene: TRBV12-3/TRBV12-4; d_gene: TRBD2; abundance: many; CDR3aa: CASSFRTSVYNEQFF; CDR3nt: TGTGCCAGCAGTTTTCGGACTAGCGTCTACAATGAGCAGTTCTTC
j_gene: TRBJ1-5; v_gene: TRBV6-5; d_gene: .; abundance: many; CDR3aa: CASSYSIGGAQPQHF; CDR3nt: TGTGCCAGCAGTTACTCGATTGGGGGAGCTCAGCCCCAGCATTTT
j_gene: TRBJ1-4; v_gene: TRBV7-2; d_gene: .; abundance: once; CDR3aa: CASSLADESYNEKLFF; CDR3nt: TGTGCCAGCAGCTTAGCAGACGAGAGCTACAATGAAAAACTGTTTTTT
j_gene: TRBJ2-1; v_gene: TRBV13; d_gene: .; abundance: many; CDR3aa: CASSLRQSTYNEQFF; CDR3nt: TGTGCCAGCAGCTTACGACAGAGCACCTACAATGAGCAGTTCTTC
j_gene: TRBJ1-6; v_gene: TRBV7-2; d_gene: TRBD1; abundance: .; CDR3aa: CASSLGGGPYNSPLHF; CDR3nt: TGTGCCAGCAGCTTAGGAGGGGGCCCCTATAATTCACCCCTCCACTTT
j_gene: TRBJ2-1; v_gene: TRBV7-2; d_gene: TRBD2; abundance: .; CDR3aa: CASSPVASGRNEQFF; CDR3nt: TGTGCCAGCTCACCAGTGGCTAGCGGGAGGAATGAGCAGTTCTTC
j_gene: TRBJ2-1; v_gene: TRBV24-1; d_gene: TRBD2; abundance: .; CDR3aa: CATSEPSGASYNEQFF; CDR3nt: TGTGCCACCAGTGAACCTAGCGGAGCCTCCTACAATGAGCAGTTCTTC
j_gene: TRBJ1-1; v_gene: TRBV9; d_gene: .; abundance: .; CDR3aa: CASSVGFSTEAFF; CDR3nt: TGTGCCAGCAGCGTAGGGTTTTCCACTGAAGCTTTCTTT
j_gene: TRBJ2-3; v_gene: TRBV6-4; d_gene: .; abundance: .; CDR3aa: CASSYETTDTQYF; CDR3nt: TGTGCCAGCAGTTACGAGACTACAGATACGCAGTATTTT
j_gene: TRBJ2-7; v_gene: TRBV20-1; d_gene: TRBD2; abundance: .; CDR3aa: CTGLAGPSYEQYF; CDR3nt: TGCACTGGACTAGCGGGCCCATCCTACGAGCAGTACTTC
j_gene: TRBJ1-2; v_gene: TRBV10-3; d_gene: .; abundance: .; CDR3aa: CAIRVLGGYTF; CDR3nt: TGTGCCATTAGGGTTTTGGGGGGCTACACCTTC
j_gene: TRBJ2-2; v_gene: TRBV6-1; d_gene: .; abundance: many; CDR3aa: CASSEGSGYTGELFF; CDR3nt: TGTGCCAGCAGTGAGGGTAGCGGATACACCGGGGAGCTGTTTTTT
j_gene: TRBJ1-2; v_gene: TRBV5-1; d_gene: TRBD1; abundance: many; CDR3aa: CASSSSQGLYGYTF; CDR3nt: TGCGCCAGCAGCTCGTCACAGGGGTTGTATGGCTACACCTTC